This is a list of T cell receptor beta chains from one sample in a study of blood T cell repertoires in COVID-19. Assay: immunoSEQ multiplex PCR; the TCRdb copy retains only in-frame clones and omits some. Here the sample spans approximately 52,000 clones, approximately 90% being singletons. Sequences were obtained from peripheral blood. The receptors here all came from a man aged 45-65 years with acute or convalescent COVID-19. The CDR3 runs from the conserved cysteine through the conserved F or W. A D gene is named only where the DNA matches it firmly. Only some rows state a clone size, as once, few, many or a class for expanded clones.

size: .; J: TRBJ2-2; V: TRBV9; D: TRBD2; DNA: TGTGCCAGCAGCACGGGACTAGCGGGGGGAAACACCGGGGAGCTGTTTTTT; CDR3: CASSTGLAGGNTGELFF
size: .; J: TRBJ2-3; V: TRBV6-5; D: .; DNA: TGTGCCAGCAGCGAGGGGGTTGGCTACACAGATACGCAGTATTTT; CDR3: CASSEGVGYTDTQYF
size: .; J: TRBJ2-7; V: TRBV14; D: TRBD1; DNA: TGTGCCAGCAGCCAAGCCCTTGGCAGGGGGAAAGAGCAGTACTTC; CDR3: CASSQALGRGKEQYF
size: .; J: TRBJ1-1; V: TRBV18; D: .; DNA: TGTGCCAGCTCACCTTTGGAGGGTAGCACTGAAGCTTTCTTT; CDR3: CASSPLEGSTEAFF
size: .; J: TRBJ2-5; V: TRBV10-3; D: TRBD2; DNA: TGTGCCATCAGTGAGGGGACTAGCGGGGGGGCAACGGAGACCCAGTACTTC; CDR3: CAISEGTSGGATETQYF
size: medium-sized; J: TRBJ1-5; V: TRBV19; D: .; DNA: TGTGCCAGTTGGGCCTCAGGGTCAAATCAGCCCCAGCATTTT; CDR3: CASWASGSNQPQHF
size: .; J: TRBJ2-5; V: TRBV3-1/TRBV3-2; D: .; DNA: TGTGCCAGCAGCCGGACAGCGATTATTAAAGAGACCCAGTACTTC; CDR3: CASSRTAIIKETQYF
size: once; J: TRBJ2-6; V: TRBV5-1; D: .; DNA: TGCGCCAGCAGCTTGTCAGGACTTAGCTCTGGGGCCAACGTCCTGACTTTC; CDR3: CASSLSGLSSGANVLTF
size: once; J: TRBJ2-2; V: TRBV30; D: TRBD1; DNA: TGTGCCTGGAGAAAGACAGGGATCACCGGGGAGCTGTTTTTT; CDR3: CAWRKTGITGELFF
size: .; J: TRBJ2-7; V: TRBV6-5; D: TRBD1; DNA: TGTGCCAGCAGCCCGGGACAGGGGATTCTTTACGAGCAGTACTTC; CDR3: CASSPGQGILYEQYF
size: once; J: TRBJ1-1; V: TRBV3-1/TRBV3-2; D: .; DNA: TGTGCCAGCAGCTCTCACCAGGGGTACACTGAAGCTTTCTTT; CDR3: CASSSHQGYTEAFF
size: .; J: TRBJ1-1; V: TRBV3-1/TRBV3-2; D: .; DNA: TGTGCCAGCAGCCAACTGACTGGGAGTTCAGCTTTCTTT; CDR3: CASSQLTGSSAFF
size: .; J: TRBJ2-2; V: TRBV5-1; D: .; DNA: TGCGCCAGCAGCAAAATCGGGGGTGACACCGGGGAGCTGTTTTTT; CDR3: CASSKIGGDTGELFF
size: .; J: TRBJ1-5; V: TRBV3-1/TRBV3-2; D: .; DNA: TGTGCCAGCAGCCTATCGTCTAGCAATCAGCCCCAGCATTTT; CDR3: CASSLSSSNQPQHF
size: .; J: TRBJ1-1; V: TRBV30; D: TRBD1; DNA: TGTGCCTGGAGTCTAAACAGGGGGACTGAAGCTTTCTTT; CDR3: CAWSLNRGTEAFF
size: .; J: TRBJ2-5; V: TRBV29-1; D: TRBD1; DNA: TGCAGCGTTGTTGGACAGGACCAAGAGACCCAGTACTTC; CDR3: CSVVGQDQETQYF
size: .; J: TRBJ2-1; V: TRBV5-1; D: .; DNA: TGCGCCAGCAGCTACCGAAATTCGGTGGCAGGGAATAATGAGCAGTTCTTC; CDR3: CASSYRNSVAGNNEQFF
size: .; J: TRBJ1-5; V: TRBV24-1; D: TRBD1; DNA: TGTGCCACCAGTGACCCTAAAACAGGGGGCGGCAATCAGCCCCAGCATTTT; CDR3: CATSDPKTGGGNQPQHF
size: .; J: TRBJ2-7; V: TRBV4-1; D: TRBD2; DNA: TGCGCCAGCAGCCGAGCACTAGCGGGGGGAACCTACGAGCAGTACTTC; CDR3: CASSRALAGGTYEQYF
size: .; J: TRBJ2-7; V: TRBV29-1; D: TRBD2; DNA: TGCAGCGTTGTCACGGGGAGGGACGAGCAGTACTTC; CDR3: CSVVTGRDEQYF
size: .; J: TRBJ1-4; V: TRBV6-2/TRBV6-3; D: TRBD1; DNA: TGTGCCAGCAGCCAAGGACAGGGACCGAATGAAAAACTGTTTTTT; CDR3: CASSQGQGPNEKLFF
size: .; J: TRBJ2-1; V: TRBV7-6; D: .; DNA: TGTGCCAGCAGCTTAGCACGTGGGGCTCGATACAATGAGCAGTTCTTC; CDR3: CASSLARGARYNEQFF
size: .; J: TRBJ2-3; V: TRBV6-4; D: TRBD1; DNA: TGTGCCAGCAGTGAGGGACAGGGGGCAGATACGCAGTATTTT; CDR3: CASSEGQGADTQYF
size: .; J: TRBJ2-7; V: TRBV28; D: .; DNA: TGTGCCAGCAGTAGCGGACAGTACGAGCAGTACTTC; CDR3: CASSSGQYEQYF
size: .; J: TRBJ2-7; V: TRBV11-1; D: .; DNA: TGTGCCAGCAGCTTAGCGACTGGTGGCAGGGAATACGAGCAGTACTTC; CDR3: CASSLATGGREYEQYF
size: .; J: TRBJ2-7; V: TRBV19; D: .; DNA: TGTGCCAGTGCGATCCATCAGGGGAACTACGAGCAGTACTTC; CDR3: CASAIHQGNYEQYF
size: .; J: TRBJ1-1; V: TRBV3-1/TRBV3-2; D: TRBD1; DNA: TGTGCCAGCAGCCAAAGCAGGGGGCGCGGGACATCTGAAGCTTTCTTT; CDR3: CASSQSRGRGTSEAFF
size: .; J: TRBJ2-1; V: TRBV10-1; D: .; DNA: TGCGCCAGCAGTGAGCAGGGGTACAATGAGCAGTTCTTC; CDR3: CASSEQGYNEQFF
size: .; J: TRBJ2-5; V: TRBV6-5; D: .; DNA: TGTGCCAGCAGACGGGGCGGGGCGGTCCAAGAGACCCAGTACTTC; CDR3: CASRRGGAVQETQYF
size: .; J: TRBJ1-2; V: TRBV9; D: TRBD1; DNA: TGTGCCAGCAGCGCGTCACAGGGGGCGAAGGGCTACACCTTC; CDR3: CASSASQGAKGYTF
size: .; J: TRBJ2-4; V: TRBV6-5; D: .; DNA: TGTGCCAGCAGTTACAGCGGAGTAGCCAAAAACATTCAGTACTTC; CDR3: CASSYSGVAKNIQYF
size: .; J: TRBJ1-4; V: TRBV3-1/TRBV3-2; D: .; DNA: TGTGCCAGCAGCCAAGGACGCGACGGGAAACTGTTTTTT; CDR3: CASSQGRDGKLFF
size: .; J: TRBJ2-1; V: TRBV12-3/TRBV12-4; D: .; DNA: TGTGCCAGCAGGGACAGAGGTGAGCAGTTCTTC; CDR3: CASRDRGEQFF
size: .; J: TRBJ2-1; V: TRBV24-1; D: TRBD2; DNA: TGTGCCACCAGTGCCCCTCTAGCGGGGGTAGTCAATGAGCAGTTCTTC; CDR3: CATSAPLAGVVNEQFF
size: .; J: TRBJ1-2; V: TRBV3-1/TRBV3-2; D: .; DNA: TGTGCCAGCCAGCCGGGGGGCCTTAACTATGGCTACACCTTC; CDR3: CASQPGGLNYGYTF
size: .; J: TRBJ2-1; V: TRBV28; D: .; DNA: TGTGCCAGCTTGACCGGAGGCAGCACTGAGCAGTTCTTC; CDR3: CASLTGGSTEQFF
size: once; J: TRBJ2-2; V: TRBV5-1; D: .; DNA: TGCGCCAGCAGCGGGGGAGGACGGGACACCGGGGAGCTGTTTTTT; CDR3: CASSGGGRDTGELFF
size: .; J: TRBJ1-6; V: TRBV11-2; D: .; DNA: TGTGCCAGCAGCACCCTCTCTCGCAGGGGTAATTCACCCCTCCACTTT; CDR3: CASSTLSRRGNSPLHF
size: .; J: TRBJ2-3; V: TRBV5-5; D: TRBD1; DNA: TGTGCCAGCATTTGGGGACAGAGCACAGATACGCAGTATTTT; CDR3: CASIWGQSTDTQYF
size: .; J: TRBJ2-1; V: TRBV5-6; D: .; DNA: TGTGCCAGCACCCCGGGTCGGGGTGTCCCTTCCAATGAGCAGTTCTTC; CDR3: CASTPGRGVPSNEQFF
size: .; J: TRBJ2-1; V: TRBV29-1; D: TRBD1; DNA: TGCAGCGTTCATTCACAGGGGAATGAGCAGTTCTTC; CDR3: CSVHSQGNEQFF
size: .; J: TRBJ2-5; V: TRBV30; D: TRBD2; DNA: TGTGCCTGGAGTGGTACTAGCGGGGGGGTAGAGACCCAGTACTTC; CDR3: CAWSGTSGGVETQYF
size: .; J: TRBJ1-1; V: TRBV19; D: .; DNA: TGTGCCAGTAGTATAGGTTTGGGGGCGAACACTGAAGCTTTCTTT; CDR3: CASSIGLGANTEAFF
size: .; J: TRBJ2-3; V: TRBV27; D: .; DNA: TGTGCCAGCAAGTCTCCGACAGGCCAGGGGTATACGCAGTATTTT; CDR3: CASKSPTGQGYTQYF
size: .; J: TRBJ1-1; V: TRBV5-1; D: TRBD1; DNA: TGCGCCAGCAGCGCCCGGGACAGGGGGCGGTGGACTGAAGCTTTCTTT; CDR3: CASSARDRGRWTEAFF
size: .; J: TRBJ2-3; V: TRBV5-4; D: .; DNA: TGTGCCAGCAGCTTGCAGGTTAATTCGGATACGCAGTATTTT; CDR3: CASSLQVNSDTQYF
size: once; J: TRBJ1-1; V: TRBV24-1; D: .; DNA: TGTGCCACCAGTGACGCTAGGCCGAACACTGAAGCTTTCTTT; CDR3: CATSDARPNTEAFF
size: .; J: TRBJ2-7; V: TRBV3-1/TRBV3-2; D: .; DNA: TGTGCCAGCAGCCAAGCAGGGGGGCGCTCCGAGCAGTACTTC; CDR3: CASSQAGGRSEQYF